This is a list of T cell receptor beta chains from one sample in a study of blood T cell repertoires in COVID-19. Clones were read by immunoSEQ multiplex PCR, and TCRdb kept only the in-frame ones, dropping some. The sample shows 330,000 or so clones, about 88% of them seen only once. Sequenced input: PBMCs or T cells enriched from blood (not recorded which). Source of these receptors: a woman younger than 45 who had recovered from COVID-19. Both conserved end residues are part of each CDR3. Fields, in order: CDR3 DNA, CDR3 protein, V gene, D gene, J gene. A D gene is named only where the DNA matches it firmly.

CDR3nt: TGTGCCAGCAGCTTAGTCACAGGCACAGATACGCAGTATTTT; CDR3aa: CASSLVTGTDTQYF; v_gene: TRBV7-9; d_gene: .; j_gene: TRBJ2-3